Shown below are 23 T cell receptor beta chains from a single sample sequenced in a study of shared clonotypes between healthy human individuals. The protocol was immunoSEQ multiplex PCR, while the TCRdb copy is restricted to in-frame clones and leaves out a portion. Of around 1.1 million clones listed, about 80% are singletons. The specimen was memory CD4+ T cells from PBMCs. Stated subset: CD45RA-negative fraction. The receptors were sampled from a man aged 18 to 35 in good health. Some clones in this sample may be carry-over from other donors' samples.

The CDR3 here is CASRVGQGPYEQYF. The CDR3 DNA reads TGTGCCAGCCGCGTGGGGCAGGGTCCCTACGAGCAGTACTTC. The rearrangement uses TRBV18 and TRBJ2-7; D may be TRBD1 (5 bases). This CDR3 is built from 14 residues. CDR1 and CDR2 (germline): KGHSH, LQKENI. V dropped 8 bases and J dropped 2 bases, with 16 bases sitting between them.

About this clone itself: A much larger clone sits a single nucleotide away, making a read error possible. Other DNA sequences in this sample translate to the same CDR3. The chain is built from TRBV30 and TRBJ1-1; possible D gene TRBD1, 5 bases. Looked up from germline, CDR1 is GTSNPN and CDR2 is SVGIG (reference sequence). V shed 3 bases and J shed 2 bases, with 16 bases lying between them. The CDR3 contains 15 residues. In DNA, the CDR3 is TGTGCCTGGAGCTTACCCTTGGGACTTAACACTGAAGCTTTCTTT. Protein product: CAWSLPLGLNTEAFF.

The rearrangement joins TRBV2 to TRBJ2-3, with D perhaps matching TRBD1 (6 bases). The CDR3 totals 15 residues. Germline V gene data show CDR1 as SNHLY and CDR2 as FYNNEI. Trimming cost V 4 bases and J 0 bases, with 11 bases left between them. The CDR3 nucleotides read TGTGCCAGCAGTGGTCCCGGACAGAGCACAGATACGCAGTATTTT. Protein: CASSGPGQSTDTQYF.

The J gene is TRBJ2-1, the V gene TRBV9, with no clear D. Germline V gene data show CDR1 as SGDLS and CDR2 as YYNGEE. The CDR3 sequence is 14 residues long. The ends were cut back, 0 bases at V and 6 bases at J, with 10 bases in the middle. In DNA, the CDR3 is TGTGCCAGCAGCGTAGAAGAGCCGGCCAATGAGCAGTTCTTC. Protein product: CASSVEEPANEQFF.

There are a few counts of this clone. The CDR3 spells CARSRDTPEQFF. The CDR3 nucleotides read TGTGCCCGCTCCCGAGACACTCCCGAGCAGTTCTTC. The V gene is TRBV30, the J gene TRBJ2-1; D not resolved. V lost 8 bases, J lost 10 bases, and 18 bases lay in between. Germline V gene data show CDR1 as GTSNPN and CDR2 as SVGIG (reference sequence). The length of the CDR3 is 12 residues.

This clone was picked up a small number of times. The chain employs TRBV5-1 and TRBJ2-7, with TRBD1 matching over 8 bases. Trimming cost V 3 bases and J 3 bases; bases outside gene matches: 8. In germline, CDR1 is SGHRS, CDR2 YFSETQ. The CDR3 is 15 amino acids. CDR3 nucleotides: TGCGCCAGCAGCTACACCCAGGGGGCGGGCTACGAGCAGTACTTC. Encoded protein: CASSYTQGAGYEQYF.

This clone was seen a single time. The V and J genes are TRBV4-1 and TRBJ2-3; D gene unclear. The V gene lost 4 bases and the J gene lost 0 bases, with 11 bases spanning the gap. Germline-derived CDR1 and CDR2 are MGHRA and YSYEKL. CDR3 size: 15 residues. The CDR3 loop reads CASSPTLDSTDTQYF. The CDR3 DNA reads TGCGCCAGCAGCCCGACCCTGGACAGCACAGATACGCAGTATTTT.

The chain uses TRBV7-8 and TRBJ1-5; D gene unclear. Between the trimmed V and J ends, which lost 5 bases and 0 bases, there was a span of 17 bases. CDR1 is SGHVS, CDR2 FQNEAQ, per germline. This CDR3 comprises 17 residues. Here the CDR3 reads CASSLSGYTTSNQPQHF. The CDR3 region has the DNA TGTGCCAGCAGCCTCAGCGGTTATACGACTAGCAATCAGCCCCAGCATTTT. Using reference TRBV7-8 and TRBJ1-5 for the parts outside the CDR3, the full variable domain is GAGVSQSPRYKVAKRGQDVALRCDPISGHVSLFWYQQALGQGPEFLTYFQNEAQLDKSGLPSDRFFAERPEGSVSTLKIQRTQQEDSAVYLCASSLSGYTTSNQPQHFGDGTRLSIL.

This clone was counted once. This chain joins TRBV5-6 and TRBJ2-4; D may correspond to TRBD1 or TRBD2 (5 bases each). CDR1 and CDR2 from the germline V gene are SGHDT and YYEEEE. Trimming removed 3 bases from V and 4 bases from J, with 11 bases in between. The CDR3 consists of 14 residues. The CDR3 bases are TGTGCCAGCAGCTACCGGGACGGAAAAAACATTCAGTACTTC. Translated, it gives CASSYRDGKNIQYF.

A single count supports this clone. CDR3 region: CASSSAGTGRETQYF. CDR3 bases: TGCGCCAGCAGCTCCGCCGGGACAGGGAGGGAGACCCAGTACTTC. The chain has TRBV5-1 and TRBJ2-5; TRBD1 matches at 9 bases. Germline V gene lookup returns CDR1 SGHRS and CDR2 YFSETQ. V shed 3 bases and J 5 bases; nucleotides not matched to a gene: 8. This CDR3 comprises 15 residues.

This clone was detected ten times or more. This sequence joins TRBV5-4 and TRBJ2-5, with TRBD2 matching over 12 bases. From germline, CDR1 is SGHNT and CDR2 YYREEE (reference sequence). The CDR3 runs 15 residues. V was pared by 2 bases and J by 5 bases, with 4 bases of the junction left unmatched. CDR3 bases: TGTGCCAGCAGCTTACGACTAGCGGGAGTGGAGACCCAGTACTTC. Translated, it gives CASSLRLAGVETQYF.

The CDR3 DNA reads TGTGCCAGCAGCGTAGCGGGAGTCAACAATGAGCAGTTCTTC. Its protein is CASSVAGVNNEQFF. The chain uses TRBV9 and TRBJ2-1; TRBD2 might be the D (6 bases). The V gene's germline CDR1 is SGDLS and CDR2 YYNGEE. The length of the CDR3 is 14 residues. Trimming removed 0 bases from V and 5 bases from J, with 9 bases in between. Full variable domain (rest looked up from reference TRBV9 and TRBJ2-1): DSGVTQTPKHLITATGQRVTLRCSPRSGDLSVYWYQQSLDQGLQFLIQYYNGEERAKGNILERFSAQQFPDLHSELNLSSLELGDSALYFCASSVAGVNNEQFFGPGTRLTVL.

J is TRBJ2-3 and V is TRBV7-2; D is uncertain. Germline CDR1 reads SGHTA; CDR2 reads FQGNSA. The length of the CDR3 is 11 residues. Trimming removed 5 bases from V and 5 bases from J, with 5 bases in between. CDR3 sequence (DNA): TGTGCCAGCAGCAGTATAGATACGCAGTATTTT. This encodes CASSSIDTQYF. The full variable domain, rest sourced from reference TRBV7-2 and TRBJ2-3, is GAGVSQSPSNKVTEKGKDVELRCDPISGHTALYWYRQSLGQGLEFLIYFQGNSAPDKSGLPSDRFSAERTGGSVSTLTIQRTQQEDSAVYLCASSSIDTQYFGPGTRLTVL.

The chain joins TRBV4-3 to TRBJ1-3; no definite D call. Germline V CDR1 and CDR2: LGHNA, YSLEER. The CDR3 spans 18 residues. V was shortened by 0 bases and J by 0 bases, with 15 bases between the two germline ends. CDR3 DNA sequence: TGCGCCAGCAGCCAAGAGAAGGTTCGGCAGTTCTCTGGAAACACCATATATTTT. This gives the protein CASSQEKVRQFSGNTIYF.

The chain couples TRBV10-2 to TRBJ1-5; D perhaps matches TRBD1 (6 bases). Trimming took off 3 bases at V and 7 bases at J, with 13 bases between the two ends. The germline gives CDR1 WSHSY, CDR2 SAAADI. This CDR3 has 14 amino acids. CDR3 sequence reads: CASSDEQGWQPQHF. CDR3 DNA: TGCGCCAGCAGTGACGAACAGGGATGGCAGCCCCAGCATTTT.

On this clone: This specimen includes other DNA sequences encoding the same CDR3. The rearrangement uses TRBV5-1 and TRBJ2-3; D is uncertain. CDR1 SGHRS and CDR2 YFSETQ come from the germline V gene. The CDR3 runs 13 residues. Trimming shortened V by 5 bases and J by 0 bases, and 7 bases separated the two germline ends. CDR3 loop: CASSLGSTDTQYF. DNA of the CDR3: TGCGCCAGCAGTTTAGGGAGCACAGATACGCAGTATTTT.

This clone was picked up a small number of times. DNA for the CDR3: TGCGCCAGCAGTGAGTCCCGGGACAGCCGCCTCTATGGCTACACCTTC. Its protein product is CASSESRDSRLYGYTF. V and J are TRBV10-2 and TRBJ1-2, with 7 bases identical to TRBD1. This CDR3 comprises 16 residues. J gave up 4 bases and V 0 bases, and 8 bases lay outside the gene matches. From germline, CDR1 is WSHSY and CDR2 SAAADI.

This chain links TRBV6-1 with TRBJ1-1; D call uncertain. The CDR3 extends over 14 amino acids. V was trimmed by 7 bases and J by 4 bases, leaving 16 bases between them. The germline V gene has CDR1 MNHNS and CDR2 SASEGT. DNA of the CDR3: TGTGCCAGCACCCTTGACTTTTCAAGCACTGAAGCTTTCTTT. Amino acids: CASTLDFSSTEAFF.

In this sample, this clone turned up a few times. CDR3 bases: TGTGCCAGCAGCCTCCCTAGCGGGAACTCCTACGAGCAGTACTTC. It yields the protein CASSLPSGNSYEQYF. The rearrangement joins TRBV7-2 to TRBJ2-7; 9 positions match TRBD2. The CDR3 contains 15 residues. Germline CDR1 reads SGHTA; CDR2 reads FQGNSA. The V segment lost 5 bases and the J segment 0 bases; nucleotides outside the gene matches: 5.

The DNA of the CDR3 is TGTGCCAGCACCGAACCGGGACAGTTTGGAAACACCATATATTTT. Residues: CASTEPGQFGNTIYF. The chain couples TRBV28 to TRBJ1-3; 7 nucleotides line up with TRBD1. V shed 7 bases, J shed 3 bases, and the junction held 9 bases outside the gene matches. Germline CDR1 reads MDHEN; CDR2 reads SYDVKM. The CDR3 has 15 amino acids. Complete variable domain (other parts from reference TRBV28 and TRBJ1-3): DVKVTQSSRYLVKRTGEKVFLECVQDMDHENMFWYRQDPGLGLRLIYFSYDVKMKEKGDIPEGYSVSREKKERFSLILESASTNQTSMYLCASTEPGQFGNTIYFGEGSWLTVV.

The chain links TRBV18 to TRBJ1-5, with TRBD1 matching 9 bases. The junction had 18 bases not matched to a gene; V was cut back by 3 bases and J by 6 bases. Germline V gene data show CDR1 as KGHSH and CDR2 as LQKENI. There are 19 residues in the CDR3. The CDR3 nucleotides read TGTGCCAGCTCACCTACTTCTCGTTCTGGACAGGGGTGGGGTCAGCCCCAGCATTTT. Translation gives CASSPTSRSGQGWGQPQHF.

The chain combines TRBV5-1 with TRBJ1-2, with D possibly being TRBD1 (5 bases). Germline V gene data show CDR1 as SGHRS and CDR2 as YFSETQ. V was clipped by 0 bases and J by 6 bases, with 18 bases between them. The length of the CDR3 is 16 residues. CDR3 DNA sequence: TGCGCCAGCAGCTTGGGCCCCGGGGCCGGACAAAATGGCTACACCTTC. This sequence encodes CASSLGPGAGQNGYTF.

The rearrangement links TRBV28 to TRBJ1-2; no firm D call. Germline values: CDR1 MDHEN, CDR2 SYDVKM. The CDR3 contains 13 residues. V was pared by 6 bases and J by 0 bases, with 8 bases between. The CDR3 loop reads CASSPNSNYGYTF. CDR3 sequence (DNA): TGTGCCAGCAGCCCGAATTCTAACTATGGCTACACCTTC.